The clone carrying this T cell receptor beta chain showed up many times. As yet, its antigen is unknown. One end of the junction does not line up with germline, which may come from a read error. This specimen comes from a study of Graves' ophthalmopathy and Graves' hyperthyroidism. The germline gives CDR1 SGHTA, CDR2 FQGNSA. The length of the CDR3 is 15 residues. RNA transcripts were the template, and TCR beta CDR3 regions were amplified from them. An initial RT-PCR round employing HTBI primers preceded a second-round multiplex PCR. TCRdb ran MiXCR on the multiplex PCR reads and lists one entry per CDR3 protein. The sample yields fewer than 350,000 distinct CDR3 sequences, roughly 16% seen once. Points from the study as a whole: Among thyroid clonotypes expanded above 0.001 frequency, most also appeared in blood.

Those donors who had ophthalmopathy presented with moderate-to-severe activity, a CAS of ≥3, a NOSPECS of ≥4 and a duration under 3 months. The authors used Ficoll-Paque density gradient centrifugation to separate PBMCs. The input was approximately 10 ml of fresh peripheral blood. This sequence was found in an adult man with Graves' ophthalmopathy. The sample comprised peripheral blood. The rearrangement links TRBV7-2 to TRBJ1-2, with D possibly matching TRBD1 (5 bases). Here the CDR3 reads CAGSLGAGPLNGYTF. The CDR3 DNA follows: TGTGCCGGCAGCTTAGGTGCGGGACCGCTAAATGGCTACACCTTC.